This TCR beta chain appears in the sequencing data of a study of cytomegalovirus exposure and HLA in healthy donors. Points from the study as a whole: As a later analysis showed, a missense DCLRE1C variant was linked to trimming of TCR beta V- and J-genes. The study dropped some indistinguishable V segments, TRBV6-2 and TRBV6-3 among them.

PCR employed 60 Vbeta and 13 Jbeta primers. The assay was immunoSEQ multiplex PCR, and TCRdb's table has in-frame clones only and misses some. In the table there are over 110,000 clones, 82% of which are singletons. CDR3 length equals 14 residues. The V gene's germline CDR1 is SGDLS and CDR2 YYNGEE. Trimming at V came to 4 bases and at J to 11 bases, leaving 6 bases not matched to a gene. Comment on this clone: Its antigen is currently unknown.

Material for sequencing was PBMCs. The genes are TRBV9 and TRBJ2-3; 14 nucleotides agree with TRBD2. The receptor's source is a male donor in good health and CMV-seronegative. The CDR3 loop reads CASSNGLAGGRQYF. The CDR3 DNA sequence: TGTGCCAGCAGCAACGGACTAGCGGGGGGAAGGCAGTATTTT.